A selection of T cell receptor beta chains follows, all from one sample in a study of blood T cell repertoires in COVID-19. TCRdb's table, derived via immunoSEQ multiplex PCR, lists solely in-frame clones and lacks some. The repertoire holds 200,000 to 250,000 clones, 90% seen once, with over 12% in the top ten. Specimen: PBMCs or T cells enriched from blood (not recorded which). All receptors derive from a man aged 30 to 39 who had been exposed to COVID-19. Each CDR3 is given with its conserved first and last residue. The D gene is left open where the match is weak. Expanded clones get a size class; other rows say once, few or many, or leave the size out.

j_call clone_size v_call d_call cdr3_aa cdr3_nt
TRBJ2-7 - TRBV7-9 - CASSHRQAYEQYF TGTGCCAGCAGCCACCGACAGGCCTACGAGCAGTACTTC
TRBJ1-1 - TRBV19 - CASSLTTGESTEAFF TGTGCCAGTAGCCTGACAACCGGGGAGAGCACTGAAGCTTTCTTT
TRBJ1-1 once TRBV28 TRBD1 CASSLYRGTFF TGTGCCAGCAGTTTATACAGGGGGACTTTCTTT
TRBJ2-7 - TRBV11-2 TRBD2 CASSSNGLAGGLRENEQYF TGTGCCAGCAGCTCTAACGGACTAGCGGGGGGGCTTAGGGAAAACGAGCAGTACTTC
TRBJ1-1 - TRBV18 TRBD1 CASSLRDRGVEAFF TGTGCCAGCTCGTTACGGGACAGGGGAGTCGAAGCTTTCTTT
TRBJ2-3 - TRBV9 - CASSAGSGGRADTQYF TGTGCCAGCAGCGCGGGCTCGGGGGGCCGGGCAGATACGCAGTATTTT
TRBJ2-7 - TRBV5-1 TRBD1 CASSSSTGGDEQYF TGCGCCAGCAGTTCGTCGACAGGGGGAGACGAGCAGTACTTC
TRBJ2-2 - TRBV4-3 - CASSQDQITGELFF TGCGCCAGCAGCCAAGACCAGATCACCGGGGAGCTGTTTTTT
TRBJ2-2 - TRBV7-3 TRBD2 CASSLRPGTSGGRNTGELFF TGTGCCAGCAGCTTACGGCCCGGGACTAGCGGGGGGCGGAACACCGGGGAGCTGTTTTTT
TRBJ1-2 once TRBV5-8 - CASSSHDPGQGYGYTF TGTGCCAGCAGCTCACATGACCCGGGTCAGGGATATGGCTACACCTTC
TRBJ1-2 - TRBV12-3/TRBV12-4 - CASSLFRNYGYTF TGTGCCAGCAGTTTATTCCGTAACTATGGCTACACCTTC
TRBJ2-5 - TRBV12-3/TRBV12-4 - CASTLGVEETQYF TGTGCCAGCACTCTAGGAGTAGAAGAGACCCAGTACTTC
TRBJ1-1 - TRBV29-1 - CSVVKDNTMNTEAFF TGCAGCGTTGTCAAGGACAACACAATGAACACTGAAGCTTTCTTT
TRBJ1-3 - TRBV5-6 TRBD1 CASSLDQGARGNTIYF TGTGCCAGCAGCTTGGATCAGGGGGCGCGAGGAAACACCATATATTTT
TRBJ2-1 - TRBV19 - CASSIWLAHNEQFF TGTGCCAGTAGTATATGGCTAGCTCACAATGAGCAGTTCTTC
TRBJ2-2 - TRBV3-1/TRBV3-2 TRBD1 CASYPGGNTGELFF TGTGCCAGCTATCCAGGGGGTAACACCGGGGAGCTGTTTTTT
TRBJ2-3 - TRBV7-2 - CASSLLTGGTDTQYF TGTGCCAGCAGCTTATTAACGGGGGGCACAGATACGCAGTATTTT
TRBJ1-2 - TRBV2 - CASRVGSNYGYTF TGTGCCAGCAGGGTAGGGAGTAACTATGGCTACACCTTC
TRBJ2-5 - TRBV6-1 - CASSEVAGPRGTQYF TGTGCCAGCAGTGAAGTGGCGGGACCCCGGGGGACCCAGTACTTC
TRBJ1-5 once TRBV7-2 - CASTSRAGEFQPQHF TGTGCCAGCACTAGTAGGGCAGGGGAATTTCAGCCCCAGCATTTT
TRBJ1-1 - TRBV6-5 - CASRLTQGKNTEAFF TGTGCCAGCAGGTTAACCCAGGGCAAGAACACTGAAGCTTTCTTT
TRBJ1-1 - TRBV7-9 - CASSFHHREIGNTEAFF TGTGCCAGCAGCTTCCACCATCGGGAGATTGGAAACACTGAAGCTTTCTTT
TRBJ2-1 once TRBV5-1 - CASSPAVKTYNEQFF TGCGCCAGCAGCCCAGCGGTCAAGACCTACAATGAGCAGTTCTTC
TRBJ2-2 - TRBV24-1 - CATSGGWRGRDTGELFF TGTGCCACCAGTGGGGGGTGGAGGGGGCGCGACACCGGGGAGCTGTTTTTT
TRBJ1-2 - TRBV6-4 TRBD1 CASSEGPPGQGSNGYTF TGTGCCAGCAGTGAAGGCCCCCCGGGACAGGGGAGTAATGGCTACACCTTC
TRBJ1-2 - TRBV21-1 - CASSKDLSTGHGYTF TGTGCCAGCAGCAAAGATCTCTCGACAGGGCATGGCTACACCTTC
TRBJ2-2 - TRBV7-2 - CASLRNRVSGELFF TGTGCCAGCTTGAGAAACAGGGTATCCGGGGAGCTGTTTTTT
TRBJ2-2 - TRBV13 - CASRTGGNTGELFF TGTGCCAGCAGGACCGGGGGGAACACCGGGGAGCTGTTTTTT
TRBJ1-6 - TRBV30 - CAWIAAPLGSSPLHF TGTGCCTGGATAGCCGCTCCGCTGGGGAGTTCACCCCTCCACTTT
TRBJ2-1 - TRBV12-5 TRBD2 CASGSRLAGGIYNEQFF TGTGCTAGTGGCTCTCGCCTGGCGGGGGGGATTTACAATGAGCAGTTCTTC
TRBJ1-5 - TRBV5-5 - CASSLGRGASMSNQPQHF TGTGCCAGCAGCTTGGGGCGGGGGGCGAGTATGAGCAATCAGCCCCAGCATTTT
TRBJ2-4 - TRBV15 TRBD2 CATSQWEGAKNIQYF TGTGCCACCAGCCAGTGGGAGGGAGCCAAAAACATTCAGTACTTC
TRBJ1-2 - TRBV3-1/TRBV3-2 - CASSQAQDYYGYTF TGTGCCAGCAGCCAAGCTCAGGACTACTATGGCTACACCTTC
TRBJ2-1 once TRBV4-1 - CASSQERTHVYNEQFF TGCGCCAGCAGCCAAGAACGGACACACGTATACAATGAGCAGTTCTTC
TRBJ2-3 - TRBV5-1 - CASSFGRGRGLSTDTQYF TGCGCCAGCAGCTTCGGTAGGGGTAGGGGACTGAGCACAGATACGCAGTATTTT
TRBJ1-2 - TRBV6-1 - CASSESGKYGYTF TGTGCCAGCAGTGAATCGGGGAAGTATGGCTACACCTTC
TRBJ1-2 - TRBV5-5 - CASSFRTAGAYGYTF TGTGCCAGCAGCTTCCGCACAGCAGGGGCCTATGGCTACACCTTC
TRBJ1-2 - TRBV6-5 TRBD1 CASRSGTDHGYTF TGTGCCAGCAGGTCCGGGACAGACCATGGCTACACCTTC
TRBJ2-3 - TRBV4-2 TRBD2 CASSQEASGGARDTQYF TGTGCCAGCAGCCAAGAGGCTAGCGGGGGGGCAAGGGATACGCAGTATTTT
TRBJ2-3 - TRBV12-5 TRBD2 CASGLGVTSVTSTDTQYF TGTGCTAGTGGTTTGGGGGTTACTAGCGTAACTAGCACAGATACGCAGTATTTT
TRBJ2-1 - TRBV5-1 - CASSLPTGTTVEQFF TGCGCCAGCAGCCTTCCGACAGGTACTACAGTTGAGCAGTTCTTC
TRBJ1-3 - TRBV7-3 - CASSLIRKEGNTIYF TGTGCCAGCAGCTTAATACGGAAGGAGGGAAACACCATATATTTT
TRBJ2-3 - TRBV5-1 - CASKEQPTDTQYF TGCGCCAGCAAAGAACAGCCTACAGATACGCAGTATTTT
TRBJ2-1 - TRBV5-1 - CASRFGWGGADNEQFF TGCGCCAGCAGGTTTGGTTGGGGCGGGGCGGACAATGAGCAGTTCTTC
TRBJ1-1 - TRBV13 TRBD1 CASSRLTTRGLSTEAFF TGTGCCAGCAGCCGTCTCACGACTAGGGGGCTGAGCACTGAAGCTTTCTTT
TRBJ1-2 - TRBV11-1 - CASSLGVSNYGYTF TGTGCCAGCAGCTTAGGAGTCTCTAACTATGGCTACACCTTC
TRBJ2-3 - TRBV2 - CASSGTRPDTQYF TGTGCCAGCAGTGGGACTCGCCCAGATACGCAGTATTTT
TRBJ2-5 - TRBV7-9 - CASSLGQGILEAQYF TGTGCCAGCAGCCTCGGCCAGGGCATCCTTGAGGCCCAGTACTTC
TRBJ2-7 - TRBV12-5 - CASGLVLRGMGYEQYF TGTGCTAGTGGTTTGGTACTACGGGGAATGGGCTACGAGCAGTACTTC
TRBJ2-5 - TRBV4-3 TRBD2 CASSLWTSDETQYF TGCGCCAGCAGCCTCTGGACTAGCGATGAGACCCAGTACTTC
TRBJ2-2 - TRBV7-3 - CASSLVPGGNTGELFF TGTGCCAGCAGCTTAGTCCCGGGGGGCAACACCGGGGAGCTGTTTTTT
TRBJ1-1 - TRBV13 - CASSFRSGEAFF TGTGCCAGCAGCTTTCGGAGTGGTGAAGCTTTCTTT
TRBJ2-2 - TRBV5-6 TRBD2 CASSFVAGGTGELFF TGTGCCAGCAGCTTTGTTGCGGGAGGCACCGGGGAGCTGTTTTTT
TRBJ1-4 few TRBV19 - CASSIKGRPGEKLFF TGTGCCAGTAGTATTAAAGGCAGGCCAGGAGAAAAACTGTTTTTT
TRBJ1-1 - TRBV25-1 - CATKISEIAEAFF TGTGCCACAAAGATCTCCGAGATCGCTGAAGCTTTCTTT